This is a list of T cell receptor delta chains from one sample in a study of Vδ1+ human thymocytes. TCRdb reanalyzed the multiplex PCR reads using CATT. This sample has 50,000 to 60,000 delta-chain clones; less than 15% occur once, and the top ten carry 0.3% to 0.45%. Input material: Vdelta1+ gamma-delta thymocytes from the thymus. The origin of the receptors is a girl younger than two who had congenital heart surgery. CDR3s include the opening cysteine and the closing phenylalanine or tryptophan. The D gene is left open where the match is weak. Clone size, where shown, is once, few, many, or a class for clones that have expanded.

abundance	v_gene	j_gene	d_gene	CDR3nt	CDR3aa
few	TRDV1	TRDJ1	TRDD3	TGTGCTCTTGGGGAACTACAACCCCTCCAGTACTGGGGGATGCTACTCTCCCCGTACACCGATAAACTCATCTTT	CALGELQPLQYWGMLLSPYTDKLIF
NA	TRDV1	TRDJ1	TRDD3	TGTGCTCTTGGGACTTGGGCCGGGTCCCACCGTACTGGGGGATTCGGGCTTGGCGATAAACTCATCTTT	CALGTWAGSHRTGGFGLGDKLIF
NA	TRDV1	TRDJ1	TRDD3	TGTGCTCTTGGGCCCCACCCTAATCCGTCGGGGGATACAGATAAACTCATCTTT	CALGPHPNPSGDTDKLIF
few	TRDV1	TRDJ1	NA	TGTGCTCTTGGGGACCTTTCCATTCTCCGGGGGTACACCGATAAACTCATCTTT	CALGDLSILRGYTDKLIF
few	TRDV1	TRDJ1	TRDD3	TGTGCTCTTGGGGGCGATTTTTCTACGGGACTGGGGGAGATGAAAGATAAACTCATCTTT	CALGGDFSTGLGEMKDKLIF
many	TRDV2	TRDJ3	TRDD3	TGTGCCTGTGACAATGGGGGATACGCCTGGGACACCCGACAGATGTTTTTC	CACDNGGYAWDTRQMFF
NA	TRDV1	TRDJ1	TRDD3	TGTGCTCTTGGGGAACTGAGACGTTCCCACCGTCTGGGGGAACAGTACACCGATAAACTCATCTTT	CALGELRRSHRLGEQYTDKLIF
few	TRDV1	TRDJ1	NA	TGTGCTCTTGGGCAAACAGCTTCCCTTTGGGGACTACCTCTATATTACACCGATAAACTCATCTTT	CALGQTASLWGLPLYYTDKLIF
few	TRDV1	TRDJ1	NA	TGTGCTCTTGGGGAAGACGGCTTCCATATGTACTGGTACGATAAACTCATCTTT	CALGEDGFHMYWYDKLIF
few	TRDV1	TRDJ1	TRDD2	TGTGCTCTTGGGGCGGCCGGCCTTCCTACCGGGCCCTTACGGGGGGACAACTTTTTTACCGATAAACTCATCTTT	CALGAAGLPTGPLRGDNFFTDKLIF
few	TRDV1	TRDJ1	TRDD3	TGTGCTCTTGGGGAAGTGTTGGGTACTGGGGGATATGCAATATACACCGATAAACTCATCTTT	CALGEVLGTGGYAIYTDKLIF
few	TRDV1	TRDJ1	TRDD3	TGTGCTCTTGGAGGTGGGGGATACGCTCCCGATAAACTCATCTTT	CALGGGGYAPDKLIF
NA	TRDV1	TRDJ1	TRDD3	TGTGCTCTTGGGGTCCACTCCTTCCACCGGCCTGTACTGGGGGGTCCCACCGATAAACTCATCTTT	CALGVHSFHRPVLGGPTDKLIF